The next 25 T cell receptor beta chains were all read from a single sample in a study of blood T cell repertoires in COVID-19. Assay used: immunoSEQ multiplex PCR; TCRdb lists only in-frame clones, some missing. The profile shows approximately 170,000 clones, 88% of them singletons. Specimen: PBMCs or T cells enriched from blood (not recorded which). Receptor source: a woman between 18 and 29 years old who had recovered from COVID-19.

The chain combines TRBV10-3 with TRBJ2-3, with 11 nucleotides matching TRBD2. CDR3 length equals 16 residues. Per germline, CDR1 ENHRY and CDR2 SYGVKD. V lost 2 bases, J lost 0 bases, and 1 base stayed unmatched. The CDR3 nucleotides are TGTGCCATCAGTGAGAGACTAGCGGGGAGCACAGATACGCAGTATTTT. Translated: CAISERLAGSTDTQYF.

In its sample, this clone was seen a few times. The chain recombines TRBV30 with TRBJ1-2; D might be TRBD1 (6 bases). Trimming shortened V by 3 bases and J by 4 bases, and 18 bases separated the two germline ends. The CDR3 consists of 15 residues. CDR1 GTSNPN and CDR2 SVGIG come from the germline V gene (reference sequence). In DNA form, the CDR3 reads TGTGCCTGGAGCCTACTGGGGGGGGGCACCTATGGCTACACCTTC. It codes for CAWSLLGGGTYGYTF.

The chain links TRBV18 to TRBJ2-3; 10 bases match TRBD2. CDR1 KGHSH and CDR2 LQKENI come from the germline V gene. CDR3 length: 15 residues. The J segment lost 5 bases and the V segment lost 1 base, leaving 3 bases of the junction unmatched. The CDR3 reads CASSPLLAGVDTQYF. The CDR3 DNA reads TGTGCCAGCTCACCACTCCTAGCGGGGGTAGATACGCAGTATTTT.

Regarding this clone: This sample also contains other DNA sequences that code for the same CDR3. Here the CDR3 reads CASSLGGNTEAFF. Written as DNA, the CDR3 is TGTGCCAGCAGCCTCGGGGGGAACACTGAAGCTTTCTTT. The V and J genes are TRBV5-4 and TRBJ1-1; a possible D gene is TRBD1 (5 bases). V was cut by 4 bases and J by 1 base, with 8 bases left in between. The CDR3 runs 13 residues. The germline V gene encodes CDR1 SGHNT and CDR2 YYREEE (reference sequence).

The rearrangement uses TRBV28 and TRBJ2-7; tentatively, D is TRBD2 (5 bases). Germline assignment: CDR1 MDHEN and CDR2 SYDVKM. Trimming took 3 bases from V and 2 from J, leaving 11 bases between them. The CDR3 sequence is 14 residues long. DNA of the CDR3: TGTGCCAGCAGTTTCCCGTCCGGGGCCTACGAGCAGTACTTC. Translation gives CASSFPSGAYEQYF.

This clone was observed once. The chain combines TRBV28 with TRBJ1-2, with D maybe TRBD1 (6 bases). This CDR3 contains 15 residues. V lost 5 bases and J lost 8, with 21 bases in between. Germline lookup yields CDR1 MDHEN and CDR2 SYDVKM. Here the CDR3 reads CASSPTVGQGRGYTF. Written as DNA, the CDR3 is TGTGCCAGCAGTCCTACTGTCGGGCAGGGGAGAGGCTACACCTTC.

This clone was seen a few times. The chain combines TRBV18 with TRBJ2-1, with a possible D match to TRBD2 (5 bases). V shed 1 base and J shed 7 bases, with 17 bases lying between them. This CDR3 has 16 amino acids. CDR1 is KGHSH, CDR2 LQKENI, per germline. CDR3 coding DNA: TGTGCCAGCTCACCACTCGAGGCAGGAGGTTTGAATGAGCAGTTCTTC. Translating gives CASSPLEAGGLNEQFF.

V gene TRBV7-9 combines with J gene TRBJ2-2, with D perhaps matching TRBD2 (5 bases). This CDR3 has 16 amino acids. V was trimmed by 5 bases and J by 3 bases, leaving 16 bases between them. Germline V gene data show CDR1 as SEHNR and CDR2 as FQNEAQ (reference sequence). This CDR3 is CASSPTGRGYTGELFF. In DNA form, the CDR3 reads TGTGCCAGCAGCCCAACCGGTCGGGGTTACACCGGGGAGCTGTTTTTT.

The CDR3 reads CASRGVDTGELFF. The CDR3 nucleotides read TGTGCCAGCAGGGGAGTTGATACCGGGGAGCTGTTTTTT. The rearrangement uses TRBV6-6 and TRBJ2-2, with TRBD2 as a possible D gene (5 bases). V was cut by 6 bases and J by 5 bases, with 10 bases left in between. CDR3 size: 13 residues. Germline CDR1 MNHNY, CDR2 SVGAGI (reference sequence).

The gene calls are TRBV6-5 and TRBJ2-5; D unresolved. The CDR3 has 15 amino acids. Trimming shortened V by 0 bases and J by 5 bases, and 13 bases separated the two germline ends. Germline CDR1 MNHEY, CDR2 SVGAGI. The CDR3 DNA reads TGTGCCAGCAGTTACTCGATCATCTTGAGGGAGACCCAGTACTTC. It encodes CASSYSIILRETQYF.

A few counts support this clone. The chain couples TRBV11-1 to TRBJ1-1, with TRBD1 matching 8 bases. Germline V gene sequence: CDR1 SGHAT, CDR2 FQDESV (reference sequence). The CDR3 extends over 12 amino acids. V dropped 6 bases and J dropped 6; count of bases not matched to a gene: 3. The CDR3 bases are TGTGCCAGCAGTTTACAGGGGGCTGAAGCTTTCTTT. Protein: CASSLQGAEAFF.

This clone occurred once. CDR3 nucleotides: TGTGCCAGCAGCCTTCTAGCGGGAGGGCCAAATACGCAGTATTTT. It translates to CASSLLAGGPNTQYF. The chain recombines TRBV7-8 with TRBJ2-3, with 12 bases fitting TRBD2. This CDR3 region has 15 residues. The J segment lost 7 bases and the V segment lost 5 bases, leaving 7 bases of the junction unmatched. Germline values: CDR1 SGHVS, CDR2 FQNEAQ.

This chain joins TRBV7-2 and TRBJ1-1; 9 bases agree with TRBD1. Germline assignment: CDR1 SGHTA and CDR2 FQGNSA. The CDR3 is made up of 15 amino acids. V trimming: 6 bases; J trimming: 1 base; junction bases outside the gene matches: 6. CDR3 protein: CASREQGATNTEAFF. In nucleotides, the CDR3 is TGTGCCAGCAGAGAACAGGGGGCGACGAACACTGAAGCTTTCTTT.

This chain connects TRBV6-5 to TRBJ1-2, with D perhaps TRBD1 (6 bases). Germline CDR1 MNHEY, CDR2 SVGAGI. Trimming left V 6 bases short and J 1 base short, with 9 bases between. The CDR3 runs to 13 residues. This chain's CDR3 is CASSVDSNYGYTF. The CDR3, as DNA: TGTGCCAGCAGCGTGGACAGTAACTATGGCTACACCTTC.

J is TRBJ2-7 and V is TRBV7-2; TRBD1 matches at 8 bases. The V and J ends lost 5 bases and 7 bases, in that order; junction bases with no gene match: 4. CDR3 length: 12 amino acids. CDR1 and CDR2 from the germline V gene are SGHTA and FQGNSA. In nucleotides, the CDR3 is TGTGCCAGCAGCCGGGACAGGCAAGAGCAGTACTTC. Translating gives CASSRDRQEQYF.

The chain is built from TRBV6-4 and TRBJ1-1, with D perhaps TRBD1 (5 bases). CDR3 length equals 14 residues. Trimming left V 5 bases short and J 7 bases short, with 17 bases between. Germline CDR1 reads MRHNA; CDR2 reads SNTAGT. The CDR3 sequence is CASSPSRSGGEAFF. For the CDR3, the DNA is TGTGCCAGCAGTCCCTCTCGATCGGGGGGTGAAGCTTTCTTT.

The V gene is TRBV6-6, the J gene TRBJ2-5, with D perhaps TRBD2 (6 bases). This CDR3 spans 15 amino acids. Trimming shortened V by 5 bases and J by 4 bases, and 17 bases separated the two germline ends. The germline gives CDR1 MNHNY, CDR2 SVGAGI (reference sequence). The CDR3 is CASSPARGKGETQYF. DNA for the CDR3: TGTGCCAGCAGTCCAGCCCGCGGGAAGGGAGAGACCCAGTACTTC.

The rearrangement links TRBV11-2 to TRBJ2-4; D is perhaps TRBD2 (5 bases). The CDR3 spans 15 residues. V shed 1 base and J shed 3 bases, with 10 bases lying between them. Germline-derived CDR1 and CDR2 are SGHAT and FQNNGV. DNA of the CDR3: TGTGCCAGCAGCTTAGGGGAGTGGGTCAAAAACATTCAGTACTTC. Protein: CASSLGEWVKNIQYF.

The V gene is TRBV5-4, the J gene TRBJ2-7; 7 positions match TRBD2. With 1 base clipped from V and 7 bases from J, the junction kept 2 bases outside the gene matches. This CDR3 is 12 amino acids long. Germline CDR1 and CDR2: SGHNT and YYREEE (reference sequence). The CDR3 loop is CASSLSGIEQYF. The CDR3 nucleotides read TGTGCCAGCAGCTTGAGCGGGATTGAGCAGTACTTC.

CDR3 in amino acids: CASSIGQGVTEAFF. Here the CDR3 DNA reads TGTGCCAGTAGTATCGGACAGGGTGTAACTGAAGCTTTCTTT. This chain joins TRBV19 and TRBJ1-1; TRBD1 aligns across 8 bases. The CDR3 extends over 14 amino acids. Looked up from germline, CDR1 is LNHDA and CDR2 is SQIVND (reference sequence). Trimming took 3 bases from V and 5 from J; bases not matched to a gene: 5.

The chain is built from TRBV5-1 and TRBJ2-6, with 12 bases aligning to TRBD2. CDR1 SGHRS and CDR2 YFSETQ come from the germline V gene. The junction had 11 bases not matched to a gene; V was cut back by 4 bases and J by 0 bases. This CDR3 spans 20 amino acids. The DNA of the CDR3 is TGCGCCAGCAGCATCTCTAGCGGGAGGGCCTTGAGCTCTGGGGCCAACGTCCTGACTTTC. Translating gives CASSISSGRALSSGANVLTF.

The chain carries TRBV4-1 and TRBJ1-5; 7 bases match TRBD1. The junction had 6 bases not matched to a gene; V was cut back by 3 bases and J by 7 bases. Germline CDR1 is MGHRA and CDR2 is YSYEKL. CDR3 length: 14 amino acids. CDR3: CASSHWGQKQPQHF. The CDR3 DNA reads TGCGCCAGCAGCCACTGGGGACAGAAACAGCCCCAGCATTTT.

The V call is TRBV10-3, the J call TRBJ1-5; no clear D. Trimming stripped 6 bases from V and 0 bases from J, with 21 bases between. The CDR3 runs 18 residues. Germline V CDR1 and CDR2: ENHRY, SYGVKD. As DNA, the CDR3 is TGTGCCATCAGAAGCTGGCCGGTACCTCGACATAGCAATCAGCCCCAGCATTTT. Its translation: CAIRSWPVPRHSNQPQHF.

This chain connects TRBV11-2 to TRBJ1-6; D remains ambiguous. The CDR3 is 15 amino acids. Trimming removed 4 bases at V and 4 bases at J, with 11 bases between. CDR1 and CDR2 from the germline V gene are SGHAT and FQNNGV. The CDR3 loop reads CASSYPGGYNSPLHF. CDR3 DNA sequence: TGTGCCAGCAGCTACCCGGGAGGTTATAATTCACCCCTCCACTTT. Combining the CDR3 with reference TRBV11-2 and TRBJ1-6 gives the whole variable domain EAGVAQSPRYKIIEKRQSVAFWCNPISGHATLYWYQQILGQGPKLLIQFQNNGVVDDSQLPKDRFSAERLKGVDSTLKIQPAKLEDSAVYLCASSYPGGYNSPLHFGNGTRLTVT.

The table lists this clone with a count of one. This chain connects TRBV10-3 to TRBJ1-5; 7 bases fit TRBD1. Germline V lookup: CDR1 ENHRY, CDR2 SYGVKD. The CDR3 has 18 residues. V lost 4 bases and J lost 0; bases outside the gene matches: 12. Here the CDR3 reads CAISVIPGTAYSNQPQHF. DNA of the CDR3: TGTGCCATCAGTGTAATCCCCGGGACAGCATATAGCAATCAGCCCCAGCATTTT.